This T cell receptor beta chain was sequenced in a study of human T cells and chemical hapten exposure. Background on the study: Application of 0.01% DPC to the upper back was done by patch test, with a reading at 6 days. Per-sample variation in TCR yield stemmed mainly from small pooled library volume differences.

As for time point: patch test 1, 2 weeks after DPC sensitization. Treatment indicated: therapeutic diphenylcyclopropenone sensitization with weekly scalp DPC. TCRdb passed the RACE reads through MiXCR, listing each CDR3 protein once. Of around 380,000 distinct CDR3 sequences listed, approximately 5.1% are singletons. This clonotype was detected a few times. Its antigen is as yet unknown. Study results and caveats: There was alopecia in the donors, so their immune response may differ from that of healthy people.

Germline V gene sequence: CDR1 SGHAT, CDR2 FQNNGV. This CDR3 spans 12 amino acids. The ends lost 4 bases at V and 6 bases at J; junction bases unmatched: 2. The TCR comes from a woman aged 45-65 years with alopecia areata. Some clones in this sample may be carry-over from other donors' samples. Sequences were derived from whole blood, sampled in connection with sensitization to the hapten diphenylcyclopropenone (DPC). The chain carries TRBV11-2 and TRBJ2-7; the match to TRBD1 covers 8 bases. The CDR3 coding sequence is TGTGCCAGCAGCTCGGGACAGGTCGAGCAGTACTTC. Residues: CASSSGQVEQYF. Complete variable domain (other parts from reference TRBV11-2 and TRBJ2-7): EAGVAQSPRYKIIEKRQSVAFWCNPISGHATLYWYQQILGQGPKLLIQFQNNGVVDDSQLPKDRFSAERLKGVDSTLKIQPAKLEDSAVYLCASSSGQVEQYFGPGTRLTVT.